This T cell receptor beta chain was identified during a study of blood T cell repertoires in COVID-19. Looked up from germline, CDR1 is LNHDA and CDR2 is SQIVND (reference sequence). Trimming pared 8 bases from V and 0 bases from J, leaving 14 bases between. This CDR3 is 15 amino acids long. The method was immunoSEQ multiplex PCR; TCRdb's version includes in-frame clones alone and lacks a portion of them. The repertoire holds over 150,000 clones, with roughly 80% as singletons. The sample holds a few counts of this clone. The chain links TRBV19 to TRBJ1-3; D possibly corresponds to TRBD1 (5 bases). The specimen was peripheral blood. The TCR comes from a young man with active or convalescent COVID-19. The CDR3: CASQRQSFSGNTIYF. DNA for the CDR3: TGTGCCAGTCAGCGACAGTCGTTCTCTGGAAACACCATATATTTT.